Included here is one TCR beta chain sequence, with context. The source of the sample is a study of blood T cell repertoires in COVID-19. Study-wide background: T cells, B-cell-depleted T cells, or PBMCs supplied cDNA or gDNA.

There are 16 residues in the CDR3. Germline assignment: CDR1 SGDLS and CDR2 YYNGEE. The junction had 9 bases not matched to a gene; V was cut back by 0 bases and J by 4 bases. As handled by the study authors: Scientists estimated how many nucleated cells there were by amplifying reference gene primers. TCRdb keeps only in-frame clones here, not all; method: immunoSEQ multiplex PCR. The V and J calls and the clone size are those of that table, but D and trimming were determined from the DNA. The data hold 80,000 to 95,000 clones, with around 85% observed a single time. The receptor's source is a human donor in a cohort sampled during active COVID-19. The V call is TRBV9, the J call TRBJ2-7; 8 nucleotides agree with TRBD1. The sequenced sample consisted of peripheral blood. The CDR3 reads CASSVEPGGFKYEQYF. In DNA form, the CDR3 reads TGTGCCAGCAGCGTAGAGCCAGGGGGCTTTAAATACGAGCAGTACTTC. The variable domain in full, with the rest retrieved from reference TRBV9 and TRBJ2-7, is DSGVTQTPKHLITATGQRVTLRCSPRSGDLSVYWYQQSLDQGLQFLIQYYNGEERAKGNILERFSAQQFPDLHSELNLSSLELGDSALYFCASSVEPGGFKYEQYFGPGTRLTVT.